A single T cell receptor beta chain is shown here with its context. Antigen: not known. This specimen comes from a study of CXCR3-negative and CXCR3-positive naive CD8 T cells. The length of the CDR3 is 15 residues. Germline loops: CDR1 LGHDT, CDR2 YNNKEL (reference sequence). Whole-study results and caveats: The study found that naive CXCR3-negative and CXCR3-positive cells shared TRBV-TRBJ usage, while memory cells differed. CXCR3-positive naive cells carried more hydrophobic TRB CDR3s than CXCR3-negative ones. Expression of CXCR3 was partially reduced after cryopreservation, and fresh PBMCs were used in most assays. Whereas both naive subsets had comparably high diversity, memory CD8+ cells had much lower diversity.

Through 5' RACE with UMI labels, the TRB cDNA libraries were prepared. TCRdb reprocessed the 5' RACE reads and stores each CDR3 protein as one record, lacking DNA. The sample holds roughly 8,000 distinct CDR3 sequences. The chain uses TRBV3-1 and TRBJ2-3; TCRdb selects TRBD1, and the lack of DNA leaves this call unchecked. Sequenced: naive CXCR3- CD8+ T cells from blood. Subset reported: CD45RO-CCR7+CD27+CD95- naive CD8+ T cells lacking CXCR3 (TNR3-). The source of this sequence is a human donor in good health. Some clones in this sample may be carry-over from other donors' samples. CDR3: CASSQRTGGTDTQYF.